This record covers a single TCR beta chain. Its antigen remains unknown. The V gene lost 2 bases and the J gene lost 0 bases, with 11 bases spanning the gap. This CDR3 contains 16 residues. CDR1 is ENHRY, CDR2 SYGVKD, per germline. This sample is part of a study of T cell repertoires in cytomegalovirus infection. Whole-study context: Epitope selection comprised recently identified HLA-C-restricted CMV epitopes and well-studied HLA-B-restricted CMV epitopes.

TCRdb analysed the reads with MiXCR anew, one entry per CDR3 protein. The table has about 180,000 distinct CDR3 sequences, less than 25% seen once. The receptor comes from a human donor in good health (CMV status not recorded). Some clones in this sample may be carry-over from other donors' samples. The rearrangement uses TRBV10-3 and TRBJ1-3; maybe TRBD1 (5 bases). Sequenced here: CD8+ T cells from cultured PBMCs, sampled from culture after CMV antigen stimulation. This CDR3 reads CAISETGDRSGNTIYF. In DNA form, the CDR3 reads TGTGCCATCAGTGAGACGGGGGACCGCTCTGGAAACACCATATATTTT.